The sequence of this TCR beta chain was determined in a study of T-cell reconstitution after alpha-beta-depleted transplantation in children. Study-wide results and caveats: One year post-transplant, T-cell counts and diversity were largely derived from T cells produced anew.

Unique molecular identifiers featured in how the TCRbeta library was prepared. TCRdb reprocessed the PCR reads with MiXCR, giving one entry per CDR3 protein. The top ten clones hold less than 60% of a sample with several thousand distinct CDR3 sequences, roughly a fifth of them seen once. The junction had 14 bases not matched to a gene; V was cut back by 1 base and J by 3 bases. The CDR3 is made up of 19 amino acids. Per germline, CDR1 SGHVS and CDR2 FQNEAQ. This clonotype was recorded at least ten times. Its antigen is still unknown. The TCR comes from a male patient between 2 and 9 years old who had a stem cell transplant for acute lymphoblastic leukemia, so the T cells may come from the graft donor. Specimen: PBMCs, mostly from graft donor cells, collected 180 days after TCRalphabeta/CD19-depleted stem cell transplant. V gene TRBV7-8 combines with J gene TRBJ2-3; 9 bases fit TRBD1. The chain's CDR3 is CASSLVLDRGDSETDTQYF. CDR3 sequence (DNA): TGTGCCAGCAGCTTAGTATTGGACAGGGGAGATTCGGAAACAGATACGCAGTATTTT.